The 20 T cell receptor beta chains below were found in one sample sequenced in a study of T cell repertoires in cytomegalovirus infection. TCRdb redid the calling of the reads with MiXCR, one entry per CDR3 protein. Altogether approximately 220,000 distinct CDR3 sequences are present, approximately 40% being singletons, with the ten largest covering approximately 60%. These TCRs' antigens remain unknown. Sequenced here: CD8+ T cells from cultured PBMCs, sampled from culture after CMV antigen stimulation. These TCRs come from a human donor in good health (CMV status not recorded). Some clones in this sample may be carry-over from other donors' samples.

The V gene is TRBV11-2, the J gene TRBJ2-2, with D tentatively TRBD2 (7 bases). Germline CDR1 SGHAT, CDR2 FQNNGV. This CDR3 is 16 amino acids long. The V and J ends lost 2 bases and 0 bases respectively, with 10 bases between them. For the CDR3, the DNA is TGTGCCAGCAGCTTAACGGGGGGCCCGAACACCGGGGAGCTGTTTTTT. It specifies CASSLTGGPNTGELFF.

The chain is built from TRBV28 and TRBJ2-7; D is possibly TRBD1 (6 bases). The germline V gene encodes CDR1 MDHEN and CDR2 SYDVKM. V lost 4 bases and J 3 bases, leaving 13 bases between the germline ends. There are 14 residues in the CDR3. In nucleotides, the CDR3 is TGTGCCAGCAGTTCAAGACAGGAGAACTACGAGCAGTACTTC. The encoded protein is CASSSRQENYEQYF.

On this clonotype: One junction end disagrees with the germline gene, perhaps due to a read error. This CDR3 is CASSSASGPLF. The CDR3 DNA follows: TGTGCCAGCAGCTCCGCCTCGGGGCCGCTATTT. This sequence joins TRBV11-2 and TRBJ1-1; D might be TRBD1 (5 bases). CDR1 is SGHAT, CDR2 FQNNGV, per germline. The CDR3 is 11 residues long.

There are a few counts of this clonotype. V usage is TRBV12-3 or TRBV12-4 and J usage is TRBJ2-7; TRBD1 matches 10 bases. This CDR3 region has 14 residues. V lost 3 bases and J lost 5; bases outside the gene matches: 4. The CDR3 loop reads CASSFGTGDNEQYF. CDR3 nucleotide sequence: TGTGCCAGCAGTTTCGGGACAGGGGATAACGAGCAGTACTTC.

This clonotype has only a few counts. V gene TRBV20-1 combines with J gene TRBJ2-1; D possibly corresponds to TRBD2 (7 bases). Trimming shortened V by 1 base and J by 4 bases, and 11 bases separated the two germline ends. This CDR3 has 14 amino acids. Germline CDR1 DFQATT, CDR2 SNEGSKA (reference sequence). DNA of the CDR3: TGCAGTGCTAGAGCGGGGGGCACGTACAATGAGCAGTTCTTC. It codes for CSARAGGTYNEQFF.

This clonotype has a handful of counts. The chain has TRBV7-6 and TRBJ2-7, with a possible D match to TRBD1 (6 bases). CDR1 and CDR2 (germline): SGHVS, FNYEAQ. V was shortened by 5 bases and J by 0 bases, with 11 bases between the two germline ends. This CDR3 contains 14 residues. CDR3 in amino acids: CASSPRTVSYEQYF. CDR3 DNA: TGTGCCAGCAGCCCGCGGACAGTCTCCTACGAGCAGTACTTC.

The rearrangement uses TRBV7-6 and TRBJ2-7, with TRBD2 matching over 9 bases. The V and J ends lost 0 bases and 2 bases, in that order; junction bases with no gene match: 5. Germline V gene sequence: CDR1 SGHVS, CDR2 FNYEAQ. CDR3 length equals 16 residues. The CDR3 region has the DNA TGTGCCAGCAGCTTAGCGCGCGGGAGGGCCCCCTACGAGCAGTACTTC. This translates into CASSLARGRAPYEQYF.

The CDR3 sequence is CASSLSPGQELFF. CDR3 coding DNA: TGTGCCAGCAGCTTATCACCGGGACAGGAGCTGTTTTTT. The gene calls are TRBV7-6 and TRBJ2-2; D might be TRBD1 (6 bases). Trimming pared 2 bases from V and 10 bases from J, leaving 11 bases between. This CDR3 is 13 amino acids long. Per the germline V gene, CDR1 is SGHVS and CDR2 is FNYEAQ.

The chain recombines TRBV5-4 with TRBJ1-1; the D is unclear. The CDR3 consists of 13 residues. The V gene lost 4 bases and the J gene lost 11 bases, with 18 bases spanning the gap. Per germline, CDR1 SGHNT and CDR2 YYREEE (reference sequence). This chain's CDR3 is CASSAVGEQMAFF. CDR3 in DNA: TGTGCCAGCAGCGCCGTCGGGGAGCAAATGGCTTTCTTT.

The J gene is TRBJ2-7, the V gene TRBV6-2 or TRBV6-3; tentatively, D is TRBD2 (5 bases). V was trimmed by 9 bases and J by 3 bases, leaving 18 bases between them. CDR3 length: 14 residues. The germline V gene has CDR1 MNHEY and CDR2 SVGEGT. The CDR3 region has the DNA TGTGCCAGTTGGATCGGTGGAGGAGACTACGAGCAGTACTTC. Translation gives CASWIGGGDYEQYF.

The table lists this clonotype with a few counts. The V call is TRBV27, the J call TRBJ1-5, with no clear D. The CDR3 has 13 amino acids. V was shortened by 6 bases and J by 0 bases, with 6 bases between the two germline ends. CDR1 is MNHEY, CDR2 SMNVEV, per germline (reference sequence). The CDR3 region has the DNA TGTGCCAGCAGACGGGATAGCAATCAGCCCCAGCATTTT. This gives the protein CASRRDSNQPQHF.

There are a few counts of this clonotype. This chain links TRBV20-1 with TRBJ1-1, with D unresolved. Germline V lookup: CDR1 DFQATT, CDR2 SNEGSKA (reference sequence). The length of the CDR3 is 15 residues. The germline V and J ends were trimmed by 2 bases and 1 base, with 14 bases remaining between them. The CDR3 bases are TGCAGTGCTAGAATAAGTACATACGGGAACACTGAAGCTTTCTTT. Translating it yields CSARISTYGNTEAFF.

This clonotype was recorded many times. The gene calls are TRBV7-6 and TRBJ2-3; weak D call: TRBD2 (6 bases). This CDR3 spans 14 amino acids. Germline V gene sequence: CDR1 SGHVS, CDR2 FNYEAQ. Trimming shortened V by 2 bases and J by 3 bases, and 9 bases separated the two germline ends. CDR3 in amino acids: CASSLRRATDTQYF. For the CDR3, the DNA is TGTGCCAGCAGCTTAAGGAGGGCTACAGATACGCAGTATTTT. Full variable domain (outside the CDR3, taken from reference TRBV7-6 and TRBJ2-3): GAGVSQSPRYKVTKRGQDVALRCDPISGHVSLYWYRQALGQGPEFLTYFNYEAQQDKSGLPNDRFSAERPEGSISTLTIQRTEQRDSAMYRCASSLRRATDTQYFGPGTRLTVL.

The chain joins TRBV7-3 to TRBJ2-1; D is tentatively TRBD1 or TRBD2 (6 bases each). The CDR3 spans 15 residues. Germline CDR1 SGHTA, CDR2 FQGTGA. V lost 2 bases, J lost 9 bases, and 17 bases lay in between. CDR3 coding DNA: TGTGCCAGCAGCTTATGGGGGGCCAGAGTAAGTGAGCAGTTCTTC. The encoded protein is CASSLWGARVSEQFF.

This clonotype was detected only a few times. This rearrangement joins TRBV6-5 to TRBJ2-2; D perhaps matches TRBD2 (6 bases). CDR1 and CDR2 (germline): MNHEY, SVGAGI. V gave up 2 bases and J gave up 8 bases, with 9 bases separating them. The CDR3 covers 13 residues. The CDR3 DNA is TGTGCCAGCAGTTACGAGGGAGGAGGGGAGCTGTTTTTT. Translated: CASSYEGGGELFF.

V is TRBV15 and J is TRBJ2-7, with 10 nucleotides matching TRBD2. The trim removed 4 bases at V and 2 bases at J, leaving 8 bases unmatched. Germline CDR1 and CDR2: LNHNV and YYDKDF (reference sequence). This CDR3 region has 16 residues. CDR3 loop: CATSIGTSGRAYEQYF. The CDR3 DNA is TGTGCCACCAGCATTGGGACCAGCGGGAGGGCCTACGAGCAGTACTTC.

This sequence joins TRBV7-9 and TRBJ2-1, with 10 nucleotides matching TRBD2. Germline CDR1 and CDR2: SEHNR and FQNEAQ (reference sequence). Trimming removed 0 bases from V and 4 bases from J; junction bases left unmatched: 3. The CDR3 is made up of 16 amino acids. The CDR3 region has the DNA TGTGCCAGCAGCTTAGCCCTAGCGGGGGAGTACAATGAGCAGTTCTTC. Encoded protein: CASSLALAGEYNEQFF.

V usage is TRBV10-3 and J usage is TRBJ2-7, with 7 bases matching TRBD1. This CDR3 spans 17 amino acids. The V and J ends lost 3 bases and 3 bases, in that order; junction bases with no gene match: 14. Germline-derived CDR1 and CDR2 are ENHRY and SYGVKD. The CDR3 reads CAISDPLNGDRDYEQYF. The CDR3 nucleotides are TGTGCCATCAGTGACCCGTTGAATGGGGACAGAGACTACGAGCAGTACTTC.

This clonotype was seen once. The genes are TRBV18 and TRBJ1-1; D is undetermined. Germline lookup yields CDR1 KGHSH and CDR2 LQKENI. V was cut by 6 bases and J by 0 bases, with 17 bases left in between. The CDR3 contains 16 residues. The CDR3 sequence is CASSPAMLGMNTEAFF. The CDR3 DNA reads TGTGCCAGCTCCCCCGCCATGTTGGGGATGAACACTGAAGCTTTCTTT.

In this sample, this clonotype turned up many times. The rearrangement links TRBV7-8 to TRBJ2-1; TRBD1 might be the D (5 bases). Germline CDR1 SGHVS, CDR2 FQNEAQ. The CDR3 length is 15 residues. V was pared by 0 bases and J by 8 bases, with 14 bases between. CDR3 DNA sequence: TGTGCCAGCAGCTTAGCCGGCAGGGTCGTGGATGAGCAGTTCTTC. It translates to CASSLAGRVVDEQFF.